This entry concerns a single TCR beta chain. One entry per CDR3 protein results from TCRdb running MiXCR on the RT-PCR reads. The repertoire holds roughly 880,000 distinct CDR3 sequences, with under 20% as singletons. This entry comes from a study of patients and donors after allogeneic stem cell transplantation. The V gene lost 4 bases and the J gene lost 2 bases, with 11 bases spanning the gap. Germline assignment: CDR1 KGHDR and CDR2 SFDVKD. The CDR3 is 14 residues long. This chain links TRBV24-1 with TRBJ2-7, with D perhaps TRBD2 (6 bases). This receptor was obtained from a human donor who was either an allogeneic HSCT recipient or a stem cell or donor lymphocyte infusion donor (not recorded which). It is not recorded whose cells these are; they may come from a transplant donor. Sequenced material: blood, either unsorted or a sorted T cell fraction (not recorded which). This CDR3 is CATSESSDAYEQYF. The DNA for the CDR3 is TGTGCCACCAGTGAGTCTAGCGACGCCTACGAGCAGTACTTC.